This is a list of T cell receptor beta chains from one sample in a study of CD8 T cells in ankylosing spondylitis. Each CDR3 protein gets one entry after TCRdb re-called the 5' RACE reads with MiXCR. Of 700,000 or so distinct CDR3 sequences in the sample, around 20% were seen once. Material: blood, either unsorted or a sorted T cell fraction (not recorded which). These receptors all come from a male donor with ankylosing spondylitis. Each CDR3 is given with its conserved first and last residue. D genes are given only for firm matches. Only some rows state a clone size, as once, few, many or a class for expanded clones.

D gene: .; J gene: TRBJ2-1; clone size: .; V gene: TRBV12-3/TRBV12-4; CDR3 DNA: TGTGCCAGCAGTGGGGACGCCTATGTTTACAATGAGCAGTTCTTC; CDR3 protein: CASSGDAYVYNEQFF
D gene: TRBD2; J gene: TRBJ2-1; clone size: .; V gene: TRBV28; CDR3 DNA: TGTGCCAGCAGTTTATCTATCACGGGAGGGGGTTACAATGAGCAGTTCTTC; CDR3 protein: CASSLSITGGGYNEQFF
D gene: TRBD2; J gene: TRBJ2-3; clone size: .; V gene: TRBV7-6; CDR3 DNA: TGTGCCAGCAGCTTAGCGCCCCCCCCGAGCGGGGGTATGTCGGATACGCAGTATTTT; CDR3 protein: CASSLAPPPSGGMSDTQYF
D gene: TRBD1; J gene: TRBJ1-1; clone size: .; V gene: TRBV24-1; CDR3 DNA: TGTGCCACGCAAACCCGACAGGGGGCGAACACTGAAGCTTTCTTT; CDR3 protein: CATQTRQGANTEAFF
D gene: .; J gene: TRBJ2-3; clone size: .; V gene: TRBV20-1; CDR3 DNA: TGCAGTGCTACACAGGGTCTCGGCACAGATACGCAGTATTTT; CDR3 protein: CSATQGLGTDTQYF
D gene: .; J gene: TRBJ1-3; clone size: few; V gene: TRBV12-3/TRBV12-4; CDR3 DNA: TGTGCCAGCAGTTTTTCATGGGCCTCCTCTGGAAACACCATATATTTT; CDR3 protein: CASSFSWASSGNTIYF
D gene: .; J gene: TRBJ2-5; clone size: .; V gene: TRBV6-1; CDR3 DNA: TGTGCCAGCACCAAGTTAGGCACCCAGGGGACCCAGTACTTC; CDR3 protein: CASTKLGTQGTQYF
D gene: .; J gene: TRBJ2-3; clone size: .; V gene: TRBV24-1; CDR3 DNA: TGTGCCACCAGTGATTTGGGGCGAGATACGCAGTATTTT; CDR3 protein: CATSDLGRDTQYF
D gene: .; J gene: TRBJ2-5; clone size: .; V gene: TRBV5-5; CDR3 DNA: TGTGCCAGCAGCTTACAAGACGGAGGAACTAAAGAGACCCAGTACTTC; CDR3 protein: CASSLQDGGTKETQYF
D gene: .; J gene: TRBJ1-1; clone size: few; V gene: TRBV19; CDR3 DNA: TGTGCCAGTAGTATAGGAGGCAGGGGAGCTCTCGCTGAAGCTTTCTTT; CDR3 protein: CASSIGGRGALAEAFF
D gene: TRBD1; J gene: TRBJ2-3; clone size: .; V gene: TRBV4-3; CDR3 DNA: TGCGCCAGCAGCCAAGCTTCGAGGGGGCCAGATACGCAGTATTTT; CDR3 protein: CASSQASRGPDTQYF
D gene: TRBD2; J gene: TRBJ2-3; clone size: .; V gene: TRBV12-3/TRBV12-4; CDR3 DNA: TGTGCCAGCAGTAGGACTAGCGGTTCCGTCGGGGGATATACGCAGTATTTT; CDR3 protein: CASSRTSGSVGGYTQYF
D gene: .; J gene: TRBJ2-7; clone size: .; V gene: TRBV5-1; CDR3 DNA: TGCGCCAGCAGCTCCGGAGTTGGGATCAGCTCCTACGAGCAGTACTTC; CDR3 protein: CASSSGVGISSYEQYF
D gene: TRBD1; J gene: TRBJ1-2; clone size: .; V gene: TRBV5-4; CDR3 DNA: TGTGCCAGCAGCCCAGGACAGGGCGTTTCGGCTAACTATGGCTACACCTTC; CDR3 protein: CASSPGQGVSANYGYTF
D gene: .; J gene: TRBJ1-4; clone size: .; V gene: TRBV10-3; CDR3 DNA: TGTGCCATCAGTGAGTCCTCCCCGGGGGGAACTGAAAAACTGTTTTTT; CDR3 protein: CAISESSPGGTEKLFF
D gene: TRBD2; J gene: TRBJ2-3; clone size: .; V gene: TRBV20-1; CDR3 DNA: TGCAGTGGCGTCCCCCGGACTAGCGGGACCGCAGATACGCAGTATTTT; CDR3 protein: CSGVPRTSGTADTQYF
D gene: TRBD1; J gene: TRBJ1-2; clone size: .; V gene: TRBV4-3; CDR3 DNA: TGCGCCAGCAGCCAAGACTTAGACAGGGGTAACGGCTACACCTTC; CDR3 protein: CASSQDLDRGNGYTF
D gene: .; J gene: TRBJ2-7; clone size: .; V gene: TRBV12-3/TRBV12-4; CDR3 DNA: TGTGCCAGCAGTTTTGCGGACACCTCCTACGAGCAGTACTTC; CDR3 protein: CASSFADTSYEQYF
D gene: TRBD1; J gene: TRBJ2-7; clone size: .; V gene: TRBV20-1; CDR3 DNA: TGCAGTCCCCCGGGACAGGGTGGGGAGCAGTACTTC; CDR3 protein: CSPPGQGGEQYF
D gene: TRBD2; J gene: TRBJ2-3; clone size: few; V gene: TRBV9; CDR3 DNA: TGTGCCAGCAGCGTAGAGACTAGCGGGAGTGGGACAGATACGCAGTATTTT; CDR3 protein: CASSVETSGSGTDTQYF
D gene: .; J gene: TRBJ2-3; clone size: few; V gene: TRBV29-1; CDR3 DNA: TGCAGCACCTTGCGAGATACGCAGTATTTT; CDR3 protein: CSTLRDTQYF
D gene: .; J gene: TRBJ2-2; clone size: .; V gene: TRBV12-3/TRBV12-4; CDR3 DNA: TGTGCCAGCAGTTCCCGACAGGGAGGGGGCACCGGGGAGCTGTTTTTT; CDR3 protein: CASSSRQGGGTGELFF
D gene: .; J gene: TRBJ2-7; clone size: few; V gene: TRBV4-2; CDR3 DNA: TGTGCCAGCAGCCGGCCGGGACGGACCAGCTCCTACGAGCAGTACTTC; CDR3 protein: CASSRPGRTSSYEQYF
D gene: TRBD1; J gene: TRBJ2-7; clone size: many; V gene: TRBV27; CDR3 DNA: TGTGCCAGCAGTCCTCACCGGGACAGGGGTTACGAGCAGTACTTC; CDR3 protein: CASSPHRDRGYEQYF
D gene: .; J gene: TRBJ1-1; clone size: .; V gene: TRBV5-1; CDR3 DNA: TGCGCCAGCTCGGGTAAGGCAGCGAACACTGAAGCTTTCTTT; CDR3 protein: CASSGKAANTEAFF
D gene: TRBD1; J gene: TRBJ1-1; clone size: few; V gene: TRBV11-2; CDR3 DNA: TGTGCCAGCAGCCCGAGGGACAGGGGGGGCACTGAAGCTTTCTTT; CDR3 protein: CASSPRDRGGTEAFF